This entry lists 2 T cell receptor beta chains sequenced from one sample in a study of T cells in narcolepsy. Sequencing was performed with immunoSEQ multiplex PCR; in TCRdb, only in-frame clones are kept and a portion is missing. The data show around 18,000 clones, more than 75% seen once. Sequencing used memory (CD45RA-) CD4+ T cells from blood. These TCRs come from a human donor in good health.

The chain's CDR3 is CASMTGGTNEKLFF. The CDR3 DNA sequence: TGTGCCAGCATGACGGGGGGAACTAATGAAAAACTGTTTTTT. The chain couples TRBV2 to TRBJ1-4; tentative D call: TRBD1 (5 bases). The V gene's germline CDR1 is SNHLY and CDR2 FYNNEI. CDR3 length: 14 residues. Between the trimmed V and J ends, which lost 7 bases and 1 base, there was a span of 10 bases.

This chain uses TRBV5-8 with TRBJ1-1; maybe TRBD1 (5 bases). Germline-derived CDR1 and CDR2 are SGHTS and YDEGEE. CDR3 size: 12 residues. V lost 3 bases to trimming and J lost 8 bases, with 11 bases between them. Here the CDR3 DNA reads TGTGCCAGCAGCTGGGGACCGGGGGAAGCTTTCTTT. Residues: CASSWGPGEAFF.